The TCR beta chain described here comes from a study of read filtering for tumor transcriptome and immune sequencing. Study context: DNase treatment preceded whole-transcriptome library preparation.

Trimming removed 7 bases from V and 0 bases from J, with 15 bases in between. The CDR3 is made up of 16 amino acids. Germline V lookup: CDR1 KGHDR, CDR2 SFDVKD. From roughly 400 ng of RNA, a library with molecular barcoded alpha/delta and beta/gamma adaptors was made. One entry per CDR3 protein results from TCRdb running MiXCR on the reads. Of about 40,000 distinct CDR3 sequences listed, roughly an eighth were seen once; the top ten hold about 36%. There are a few counts of this clonotype. A much larger clone lies one base from this, so it may be a read error. No conserved phenylalanine or tryptophan ends this CDR3, so it is likely a read error.

The sample consisted of a population of CD138-negative cells sorted from bone marrow. This receptor was obtained from a donor at least 40 years old with multiple myeloma. The rearrangement joins TRBV24-1 to TRBJ2-4; D is uncertain. The CDR3 protein is CATSTPKLEAKNIQYS. CDR3 coding DNA: TGTGCCACCAGCACCCCCAAGCTGGAAGCCAAAAACATTCAGTACTCC.